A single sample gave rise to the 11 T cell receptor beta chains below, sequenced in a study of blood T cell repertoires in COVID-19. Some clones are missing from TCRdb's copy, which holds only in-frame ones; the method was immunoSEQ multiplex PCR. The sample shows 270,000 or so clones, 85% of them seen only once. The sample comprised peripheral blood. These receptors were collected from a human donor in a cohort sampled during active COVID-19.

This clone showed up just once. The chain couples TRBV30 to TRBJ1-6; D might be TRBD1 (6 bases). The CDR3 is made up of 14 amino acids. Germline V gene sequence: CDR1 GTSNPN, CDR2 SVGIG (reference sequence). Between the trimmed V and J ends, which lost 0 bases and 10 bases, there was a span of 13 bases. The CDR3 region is CAWSVRGARSPLHF. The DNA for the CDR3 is TGTGCCTGGAGTGTACGGGGGGCAAGATCACCCCTCCACTTT.

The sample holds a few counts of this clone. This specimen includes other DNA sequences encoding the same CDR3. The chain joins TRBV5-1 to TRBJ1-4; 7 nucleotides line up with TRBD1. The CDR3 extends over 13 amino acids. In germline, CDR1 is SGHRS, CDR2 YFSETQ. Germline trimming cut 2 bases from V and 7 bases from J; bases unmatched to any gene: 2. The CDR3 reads CASSFQGGEKLFF. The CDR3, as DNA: TGCGCCAGCAGCTTCCAGGGGGGTGAAAAACTGTTTTTT.

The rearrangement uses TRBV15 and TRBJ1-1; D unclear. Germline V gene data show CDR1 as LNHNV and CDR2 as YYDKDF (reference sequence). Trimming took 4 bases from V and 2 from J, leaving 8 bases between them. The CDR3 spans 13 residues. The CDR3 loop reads CATSMSQNTEAFF. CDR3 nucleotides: TGTGCCACCAGCATGTCCCAAAACACTGAAGCTTTCTTT.

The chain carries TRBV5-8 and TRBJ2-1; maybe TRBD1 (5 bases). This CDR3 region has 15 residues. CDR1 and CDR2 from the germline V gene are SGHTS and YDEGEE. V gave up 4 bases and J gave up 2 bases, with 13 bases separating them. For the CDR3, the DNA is TGTGCCAGCAGCCAGGACCAGGGTACCTACAATGAGCAGTTCTTC. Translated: CASSQDQGTYNEQFF.

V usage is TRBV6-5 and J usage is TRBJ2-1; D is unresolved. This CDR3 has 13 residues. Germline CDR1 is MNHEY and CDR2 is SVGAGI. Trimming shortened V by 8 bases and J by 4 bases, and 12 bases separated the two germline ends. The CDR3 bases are TGTGCCAGCTCCCCCGGGTGGTACAATGAGCAGTTCTTC. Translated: CASSPGWYNEQFF.

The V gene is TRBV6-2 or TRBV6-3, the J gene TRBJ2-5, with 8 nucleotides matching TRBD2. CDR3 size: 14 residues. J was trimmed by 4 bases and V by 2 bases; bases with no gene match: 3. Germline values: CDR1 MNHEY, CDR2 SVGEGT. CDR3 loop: CASSYAGGGETQYF. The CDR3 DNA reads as TGTGCCAGCAGTTACGCGGGGGGTGGAGAGACCCAGTACTTC.

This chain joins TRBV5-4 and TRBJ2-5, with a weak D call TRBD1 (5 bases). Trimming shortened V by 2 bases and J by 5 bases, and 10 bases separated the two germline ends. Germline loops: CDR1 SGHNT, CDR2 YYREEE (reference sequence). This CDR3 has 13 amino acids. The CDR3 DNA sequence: TGTGCCAGCAGCTTCGACAGAACCGAGACCCAGTACTTC. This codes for CASSFDRTETQYF.

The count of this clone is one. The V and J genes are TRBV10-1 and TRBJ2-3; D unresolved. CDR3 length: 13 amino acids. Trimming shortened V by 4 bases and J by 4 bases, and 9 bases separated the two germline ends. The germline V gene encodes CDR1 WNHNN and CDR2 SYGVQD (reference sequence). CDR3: CASSGQQADTQYF. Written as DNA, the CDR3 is TGCGCCAGCAGTGGCCAGCAGGCAGATACGCAGTATTTT.

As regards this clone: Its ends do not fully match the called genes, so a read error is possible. CDR3 sequence: CASSLDPGTGGLHF. The CDR3 DNA reads TGTGCCAGCAGCTTAGACCCCGGGACAGGGGGCCTCCATTTT. The chain couples TRBV7-2 to TRBJ2-3, with 12 bases identical to TRBD1. CDR1 is SGHTA, CDR2 FQGNSA, per germline. This CDR3 has 14 amino acids.

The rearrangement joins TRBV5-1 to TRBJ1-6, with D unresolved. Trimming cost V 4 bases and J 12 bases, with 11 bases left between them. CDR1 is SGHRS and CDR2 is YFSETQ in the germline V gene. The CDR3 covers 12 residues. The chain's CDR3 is CASSVGSEPLHF. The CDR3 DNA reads TGCGCCAGCAGCGTCGGCAGCGAACCCCTCCACTTT.

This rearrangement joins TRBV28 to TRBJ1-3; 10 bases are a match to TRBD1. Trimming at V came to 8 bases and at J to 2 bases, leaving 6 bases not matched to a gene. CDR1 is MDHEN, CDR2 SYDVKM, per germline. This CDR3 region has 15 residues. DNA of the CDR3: TGTGCCAGCTTCCCGGGACAGGGGACTGGAAACACCATATATTTT. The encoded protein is CASFPGQGTGNTIYF.